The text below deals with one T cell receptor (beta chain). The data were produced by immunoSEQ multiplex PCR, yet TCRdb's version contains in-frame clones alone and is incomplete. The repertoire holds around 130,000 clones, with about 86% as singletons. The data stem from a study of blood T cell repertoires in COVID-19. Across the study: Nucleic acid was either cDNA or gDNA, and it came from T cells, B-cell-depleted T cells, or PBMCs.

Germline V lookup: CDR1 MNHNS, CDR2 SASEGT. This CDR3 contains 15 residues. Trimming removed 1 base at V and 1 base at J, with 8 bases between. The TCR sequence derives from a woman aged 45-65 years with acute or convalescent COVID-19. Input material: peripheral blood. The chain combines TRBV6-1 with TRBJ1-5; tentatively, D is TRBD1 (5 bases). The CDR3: CASSEDAGSNQPQHF. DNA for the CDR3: TGTGCCAGCAGTGAAGACGCAGGGAGCAATCAGCCCCAGCATTTT.